The present TCR beta chain was sequenced within a study of control samples from healthy donors and cancer patients. Sequenced by immunoSEQ multiplex PCR; TCRdb stores in-frame clones only, minus some. The sample includes about 110,000 clones, approximately 87% of them seen just once. This CDR3 is 17 amino acids long. Germline V gives CDR1 MGHRA, CDR2 YSYEKL. With V trimmed by 4 bases and J by 2 bases, 10 bases remained unmatched. This chain connects TRBV4-1 to TRBJ2-3, with TRBD2 identical over 9 bases. The sample consisted of PBMCs. This sequence originates from a woman aged 55 to 70 with lung cancer. The CDR3 nucleotides read TGCGCCAGCAGCCCGGCCGGGGCTAGCGGGGCCACAGATACGCAGTATTTT. This translates into CASSPAGASGATDTQYF.